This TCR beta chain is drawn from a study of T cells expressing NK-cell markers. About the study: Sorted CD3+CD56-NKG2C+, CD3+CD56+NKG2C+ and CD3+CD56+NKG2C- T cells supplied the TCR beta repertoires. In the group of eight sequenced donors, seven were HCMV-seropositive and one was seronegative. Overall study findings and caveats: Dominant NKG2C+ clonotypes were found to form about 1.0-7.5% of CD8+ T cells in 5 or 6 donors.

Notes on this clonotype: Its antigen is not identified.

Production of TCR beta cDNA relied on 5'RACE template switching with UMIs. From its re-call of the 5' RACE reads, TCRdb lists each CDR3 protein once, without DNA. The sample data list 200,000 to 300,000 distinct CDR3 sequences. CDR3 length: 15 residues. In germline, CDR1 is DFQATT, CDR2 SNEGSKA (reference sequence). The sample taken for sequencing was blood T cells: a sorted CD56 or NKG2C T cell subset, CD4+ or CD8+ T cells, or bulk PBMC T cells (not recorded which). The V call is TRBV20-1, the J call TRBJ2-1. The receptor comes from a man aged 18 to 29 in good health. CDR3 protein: CSASFSERSYNEQFF.